This TCR beta chain was identified in a study of T cell responses to AZD1222 COVID-19 vaccine. CDR3 length equals 11 residues. The V end lost 5 bases, the J end lost 5 bases, and 4 bases lay between the germline ends. Germline V gives CDR1 SNHLY, CDR2 FYNNEI. Sequenced by immunoSEQ multiplex PCR; TCRdb stores in-frame clones only, minus some. The sample consists of approximately 150,000 clones, around 93% of them appearing once. The material sequenced was peripheral blood, taken on day 0 of AZD1222 vaccination. This receptor was obtained from an adult in good health. This chain links TRBV2 with TRBJ2-1; D remains ambiguous. The CDR3 nucleotides read TGTGCCAGCAGTTTTCACAATGAGCAGTTCTTC. This translates into CASSFHNEQFF.